These 16 T cell receptor beta chains originate from one sample sequenced in a study of T cells in Graves' hyperthyroidism and ophthalmopathy. Amplification of TCR beta CDR3 regions used RNA as the template. TCR CDR3 regions were first amplified by RT-PCR with HTBI primers. MiXCR, run by TCRdb on the multiplex PCR reads, gives a single entry per CDR3 protein. The sample consists of roughly 580,000 distinct CDR3 sequences, about 15% of them appearing once. The material sequenced was blood. These receptors came from a woman aged 25 to 39 with Graves' hyperthyroidism that later progressed to Graves' ophthalmopathy.

This clonotype came up many times. This chain uses TRBV27 with TRBJ1-5; D might be TRBD1 (6 bases). V was shortened by 6 bases and J by 5 bases, with 14 bases between the two germline ends. The germline V gene encodes CDR1 MNHEY and CDR2 SMNVEV (reference sequence). The CDR3 contains 14 residues. The CDR3 spells CASSLQGWHQPQHF. The CDR3 DNA reads TGTGCCAGCAGCTTACAGGGTTGGCATCAGCCCCAGCATTTT.

This clonotype was found many times. The J gene is TRBJ2-3, the V gene TRBV7-3; 8 bases are a match to TRBD2. V lost 5 bases, J lost 3 bases, and 13 bases stayed unmatched. Germline V gives CDR1 SGHTA, CDR2 FQGTGA. The CDR3 is 17 residues long. CDR3 sequence reads: CASSPAGGALWTDTQYF. CDR3 bases: TGTGCCAGCAGCCCCGCGGGGGGCGCGTTGTGGACAGATACGCAGTATTTT.

The chain couples TRBV11-1 to TRBJ2-1; 9 nucleotides match TRBD2. The germline gives CDR1 SGHAT, CDR2 FQDESV (reference sequence). The CDR3 loop spans 16 amino acids. Losses at the gene ends were 3 bases for V and 5 bases for J; bases not matched to a gene: 8. The CDR3 region has the DNA TGTGCCAGCAGCTTCTCGCGGGGGGGCCGCCACAATGAGCAGTTCTTC. This gives the protein CASSFSRGGRHNEQFF.

The table lists this clonotype with many counts. Compared with germline, one end of the junction differs, possibly owing to a read error. This rearrangement joins TRBV6-2 or TRBV6-3 to TRBJ2-1; 9 nucleotides align to TRBD2. This CDR3 region has 12 residues. From germline, CDR1 is MNHEY and CDR2 SVGEGT. The CDR3 region has the DNA TGTGCCAGCAGTGACTCGGGACTAGCACAGTTCTTC. Encoded protein: CASSDSGLAQFF.

This clonotype was observed at least ten times. V usage is TRBV20-1 and J usage is TRBJ2-7; the match to TRBD2 covers 7 bases. V was pared by 0 bases and J by 1 base, with 6 bases of the junction left unmatched. Germline V gene sequence: CDR1 DFQATT, CDR2 SNEGSKA (reference sequence). This CDR3 comprises 15 residues. The CDR3, as DNA: TGCAGTGCTAGAGATCGGGCTAGCGGTTCCTACGAGCAGTACTTC. This translates into CSARDRASGSYEQYF.

In this sample, this clonotype turned up many times. This chain uses TRBV3-1 with TRBJ1-1; D uncertain. The CDR3 is 16 amino acids. Germline CDR1 LGHDT, CDR2 YNNKEL (reference sequence). The V end was cut by 1 base, the J end by 0 bases, with 12 bases between. As DNA, the CDR3 is TGTGCCAGCAGCCAAGCAGGTGAGAGCATGAACACTGAAGCTTTCTTT. Residues: CASSQAGESMNTEAFF.

In this sample, this clonotype turned up many times. This chain connects TRBV3-1 to TRBJ1-2, with TRBD1 as a possible D gene (5 bases). V shed 0 bases and J shed 3 bases, with 8 bases lying between them. Germline CDR1 reads LGHDT; CDR2 reads YNNKEL (reference sequence). This CDR3 spans 14 amino acids. CDR3 DNA: TGTGCCAGCAGCCAAGATCTGACAGACTATGGCTACACCTTC. It codes for CASSQDLTDYGYTF.

The chain is built from TRBV15 and TRBJ1-5; D unresolved. Germline CDR1 reads LNHNV; CDR2 reads YYDKDF (reference sequence). This CDR3 contains 16 residues. With 0 bases removed from V and 0 bases from J, the gap between germline ends came to 9 bases. CDR3 loop: CATSRDVPSSNQPQHF. The CDR3 bases are TGTGCCACCAGCAGAGATGTACCTTCTAGCAATCAGCCCCAGCATTTT.

The sample holds many counts of this clonotype. The rearrangement uses TRBV12-3 or TRBV12-4 and TRBJ2-3; no definite D call. CDR3 size: 12 residues. V was trimmed by 6 bases and J by 5 bases, leaving 9 bases between them. The DNA of the CDR3 is TGTGCCAGCAGCAGTACCGGAGATACGCAGTATTTT. This translates into CASSSTGDTQYF.

This clonotype came up many times. The chain is built from TRBV27 and TRBJ2-3; TRBD1 might be the D (6 bases). Germline CDR1 is MNHEY and CDR2 is SMNVEV (reference sequence). This CDR3 comprises 14 residues. V lost 6 bases and J 0 bases, leaving 10 bases between the germline ends. CDR3 region: CASRQGSSTDTQYF. The CDR3, as DNA: TGTGCCAGCAGGCAGGGGTCTAGCACAGATACGCAGTATTTT.

The V and J genes are TRBV3-1 and TRBJ2-4, with 7 bases identical to TRBD2. The CDR3 covers 15 residues. The ends lost 4 bases at V and 0 bases at J; junction bases unmatched: 3. CDR1 and CDR2 from the germline V gene are LGHDT and YNNKEL (reference sequence). CDR3 DNA: TGTGCCAGCAGCCCCCCGGGGGGAGCCAAAAACATTCAGTACTTC. Amino acid sequence: CASSPPGGAKNIQYF.

This clonotype turned up a few times. The V and J genes are TRBV12-3 or TRBV12-4 and TRBJ1-1; the D is unclear. V shed 3 bases and J shed 6 bases, with 14 bases lying between them. The CDR3 has 14 amino acids. CDR3: CASSLGSYSAEAFF. The CDR3 coding sequence is TGTGCCAGCAGTTTGGGCAGCTATAGCGCTGAAGCTTTCTTT.

This clonotype was observed a few times. The V call is TRBV7-8, the J call TRBJ1-2; D not resolved. The ends were cut back, 6 bases at V and 13 bases at J, with 21 bases in the middle. Germline CDR1 and CDR2: SGHVS and FQNEAQ. The CDR3 spans 13 residues. The CDR3 loop reads CASSPPGSPGLTF. Written as DNA, the CDR3 is TGTGCCAGCAGTCCTCCCGGGTCCCCGGGTCTCACCTTC. Together with reference TRBV7-8 and TRBJ1-2, the CDR3 gives the full variable domain: GAGVSQSPRYKVAKRGQDVALRCDPISGHVSLFWYQQALGQGPEFLTYFQNEAQLDKSGLPSDRFFAERPEGSVSTLKIQRTQQEDSAVYLCASSPPGSPGLTFGSGTRLTVV.

This clonotype was observed at least ten times. The rearrangement uses TRBV4-2 and TRBJ1-2; D is uncertain. CDR3 length: 12 amino acids. Germline CDR1 is LGHNA and CDR2 is YNFKEQ. Trimming cost V 0 bases and J 7 bases, with 6 bases left between them. The CDR3 loop is CASSQDEGGYTF. The CDR3 DNA reads TGTGCCAGCAGCCAAGATGAGGGTGGCTACACCTTC.

This clonotype was found a few times. This rearrangement joins TRBV19 to TRBJ2-2; weak D call: TRBD2 (6 bases). CDR3 length: 14 amino acids. V lost 5 bases to trimming and J lost 6 bases, with 13 bases between them. Germline CDR1 LNHDA, CDR2 SQIVND (reference sequence). The CDR3 DNA reads as TGTGCCAGTAGTGGAATGGGGAGGCCCGGGGAGCTGTTTTTT. Its translation: CASSGMGRPGELFF.

This clonotype was picked up many times. The CDR3 nucleotides are TGTGCCAGCAGCCCAGGCGGTGGTTTTGGGGAGACCCAGTACTTC. This gives the protein CASSPGGGFGETQYF. V usage is TRBV5-8 and J usage is TRBJ2-5; D is undetermined. CDR3 length: 15 amino acids. Germline V lookup: CDR1 SGHTS, CDR2 YDEGEE. With 4 bases removed from V and 5 bases from J, the gap between germline ends came to 18 bases.